The rows below give T cell receptor beta chains drawn from one sample of a study of blood T cell repertoires in COVID-19. The table came from immunoSEQ multiplex PCR; TCRdb's copy has only in-frame clones and leaves some out. The data show around 250,000 clones, approximately 82% seen once. Input material: peripheral blood. The origin of the receptors is a man in his 60s who had recovered from COVID-19. CDR3s include the opening cysteine and the closing phenylalanine or tryptophan. The order of the fields is V gene, clone size, J gene, D gene, CDR3 DNA, CDR3 protein. D genes are given only for firm matches. Rows give clone size only sometimes, using once, few, many, or a class for an expanded clone.

v_gene: TRBV2
abundance: -
j_gene: TRBJ1-5
d_gene: TRBD1
CDR3nt: TGTGCCAGCAGAACGGACAGGTGGGATCAGCCCCAGCATTTT
CDR3aa: CASRTDRWDQPQHF

v_gene: TRBV5-4
abundance: once
j_gene: TRBJ2-4
d_gene: TRBD1
CDR3nt: TGTGCCAGCAGCTTGGCAGGACAGGGAGGAGTCAAAAACATTCAGTACTTC
CDR3aa: CASSLAGQGGVKNIQYF

v_gene: TRBV6-5
abundance: -
j_gene: TRBJ2-7
d_gene: -
CDR3nt: TGTGCCAGCAGTTACTTGGGGCAGGGGATCGAGCAGTACTTC
CDR3aa: CASSYLGQGIEQYF

v_gene: TRBV19
abundance: -
j_gene: TRBJ2-2
d_gene: -
CDR3nt: TGTGCCAGTAGTATAGTTGCCGGACTATACACCGGGGAGCTGTTTTTT
CDR3aa: CASSIVAGLYTGELFF

v_gene: TRBV28
abundance: -
j_gene: TRBJ2-7
d_gene: -
CDR3nt: TGTGCCAGCAGCTCACTCTACGAGCAGTACTTC
CDR3aa: CASSSLYEQYF

v_gene: TRBV6-4
abundance: -
j_gene: TRBJ2-3
d_gene: TRBD2
CDR3nt: TGTGCCAGCAGTGACCGCGGGAGGAACGTGGATACGCAGTATTTT
CDR3aa: CASSDRGRNVDTQYF

v_gene: TRBV2
abundance: once
j_gene: TRBJ2-3
d_gene: -
CDR3nt: TGTGCCAGCAATCGGAGAGCCACAGATACGCAGTATTTT
CDR3aa: CASNRRATDTQYF

v_gene: TRBV6-6
abundance: -
j_gene: TRBJ1-5
d_gene: -
CDR3nt: TGTGCCAGCAGGGTTTGGGAGAGCAATCAGCTCCAGCATTTT
CDR3aa: CASRVWESNQLQHF

v_gene: TRBV2
abundance: -
j_gene: TRBJ2-2
d_gene: -
CDR3nt: TGTGCCAGCAGGGGGGGACCGAACACCGGGGAGCTGTTTTTT
CDR3aa: CASRGGPNTGELFF

v_gene: TRBV11-3
abundance: -
j_gene: TRBJ2-3
d_gene: TRBD2
CDR3nt: TGTGCCAGCAGCCCGGGGACTAGCGGGAGGGATAGCACAGATACGCAGTATTTT
CDR3aa: CASSPGTSGRDSTDTQYF

v_gene: TRBV19
abundance: -
j_gene: TRBJ2-3
d_gene: TRBD2
CDR3nt: TGTGCCAGCACACTGACTAGCGGGAAGATCACAGATACGCAGTATTTT
CDR3aa: CASTLTSGKITDTQYF

v_gene: TRBV3-1/TRBV3-2
abundance: -
j_gene: TRBJ1-2
d_gene: -
CDR3nt: TGTGCCAGCAGCCACCGCCGATTAGATGGCTACACCTTC
CDR3aa: CASSHRRLDGYTF

v_gene: TRBV5-1
abundance: once
j_gene: TRBJ1-2
d_gene: -
CDR3nt: TGCGCCAGCACCACACGGGGGGACGGGGTGCCCTATGGCTACACCTTC
CDR3aa: CASTTRGDGVPYGYTF

v_gene: TRBV7-8
abundance: -
j_gene: TRBJ2-3
d_gene: -
CDR3nt: TGTGCCAGCAGCTTTAGTGGTAACACAGATACGCAGTATTTT
CDR3aa: CASSFSGNTDTQYF